Listed below are T cell receptor beta chains from one sample, sequenced in a study of OX40 agonist ivuxolimab in advanced cancers. The repertoire was sequenced with immunoSEQ multiplex PCR; TCRdb's copy has only in-frame clones and lacks some. The sample carries about 87,000 clones, roughly 80% recorded once. Material: CD4+ or CD8+ T cells sorted from blood, obtained in a trial of the OX40 agonist ivuxolimab. These receptors originate from an adult with an advanced solid tumor such as melanoma, head and neck, liver or kidney cancer. Each CDR3 is given with its conserved first and last residue. The D gene is left open where the match is weak. Clone sizes are given selectively: once, few, many, or a class where the clone is expanded.

TRBJ2-3 | - | TRBV5-1 | TRBD1 | TGCGCCAGCAGCCAAGCAGGGGGACGGGACCGGGATACGCAGTATTTT | CASSQAGGRDRDTQYF
TRBJ1-2 | few | TRBV5-1 | - | TGCGCCAGCAGCTTGTCTTCCGGAGGCTACACCTTC | CASSLSSGGYTF
TRBJ1-6 | - | TRBV2 | TRBD1 | TGTGCCAGCAGTACCGGATGGGACAGCAGAAATTCACCCCTCCACTTT | CASSTGWDSRNSPLHF
TRBJ1-3 | - | TRBV7-2 | - | TGTGCCAGCAGCCAAAATTTAATACTGGATCCCTCTGGAAACACCATATATTTT | CASSQNLILDPSGNTIYF
TRBJ1-1 | - | TRBV6-6 | - | TGTGCCAGCAGTAACCGGGACACCACTGAAGCTTTCTTT | CASSNRDTTEAFF
TRBJ2-5 | few | TRBV5-4 | TRBD2 | TGTGCCAGCCGACCAGTCGAGGGTAGCGGGGGGACGACGTACTTC | CASRPVEGSGGTTYF
TRBJ2-6 | - | TRBV11-3 | - | TGTGCCAGCAGCTCGTTAAACGTCTCACAAAGTCGGGCCAACGTCCTGACTTTC | CASSSLNVSQSRANVLTF
TRBJ1-5 | - | TRBV10-3 | TRBD1 | TGTGCCATCAGGGGGACAGGGGCCAATCAGCCCCAGCATTTT | CAIRGTGANQPQHF
TRBJ1-2 | - | TRBV2 | - | TGTGCCAGCAGTGACCCGGTTAGGGGTGGCTACACCTTC | CASSDPVRGGYTF
TRBJ2-6 | - | TRBV19 | - | TGTGCCAGTAGATGGAGTTTCTCTGGGGCCAACGTCCTGACTTTC | CASRWSFSGANVLTF
TRBJ1-2 | - | TRBV4-2 | - | TGTGCCAGCAGCCAAGGGACCGACGGATCTCCTAACTATGGCTACACCTTC | CASSQGTDGSPNYGYTF
TRBJ1-1 | - | TRBV15 | - | TGTGCCACCAGCGGAAACAGGTTGGGGACTGAAGCTTTCTTT | CATSGNRLGTEAFF
TRBJ2-2 | - | TRBV9 | - | TGTGCCAGCAGCCTCAGGACAGCCGGCGGGGAGCTGTTTTTT | CASSLRTAGGELFF
TRBJ2-7 | - | TRBV25-1 | TRBD1 | TGTGCCAGCAGTGGGTGGGACAGAAACTCCTACGAGCAGTACTTC | CASSGWDRNSYEQYF
TRBJ2-1 | - | TRBV6-1 | - | TGTGCCAGCAGTGAAATACGGGGCGCGTCGGGGGCCAATGAGCAGTTCTTC | CASSEIRGASGANEQFF
TRBJ2-6 | - | TRBV18 | - | TGTGCCAGCTCACCACCGGGCACACGCTCTGGGGCCAACGTCCTGACTTTC | CASSPPGTRSGANVLTF
TRBJ1-1 | - | TRBV2 | - | TGTGCCAGCAGGGACCTGGACACTGAAGCTTTCTTT | CASRDLDTEAFF
TRBJ1-2 | few | TRBV18 | - | TGTGCCAGCTCACACCCGGGAGCCAACCAATTATCGTACGGCTACACCTTC | CASSHPGANQLSYGYTF
TRBJ2-1 | - | TRBV18 | - | TGTGCCAGCTCAGGGGAACCCCGGACGGAGCAGTTCTTC | CASSGEPRTEQFF
TRBJ1-1 | - | TRBV29-1 | - | TGCAGCGCTTCAGCTTCGACTGAAGCTTTCTTT | CSASASTEAFF
TRBJ2-6 | - | TRBV4-3 | TRBD2 | TGCGCCAGCAGCCAAGGACTAGCGAGCTCTGGGGCCAACGTCCTGACTTTC | CASSQGLASSGANVLTF
TRBJ2-5 | - | TRBV5-3 | TRBD1 | TGTGCCAGAAGCTTGGCCAGGGGGCGCCCCCTCGGAGAGACCCAGTACTTC | CARSLARGRPLGETQYF
TRBJ2-5 | few | TRBV2 | - | TGTGCCAGCACCGTGGCAGGAGGGAGGGAGACCCAGTACTTC | CASTVAGGRETQYF
TRBJ2-3 | - | TRBV5-1 | - | TGCGCCAGCAGCTTGGGGGGTTACACAGATACGCAGTATTTT | CASSLGGYTDTQYF
TRBJ2-7 | - | TRBV30 | - | TGTGCCTGGAGTCGGGGGCCTGCCTACGAGCAGTACTTC | CAWSRGPAYEQYF
TRBJ2-7 | - | TRBV6-5 | - | TGTGCCAGCAGTGCTTCCGGGGGTGACTCCTACGAGCAGTACTTC | CASSASGGDSYEQYF
TRBJ1-1 | medium-sized | TRBV7-3 | - | TGTGCCAGCAGCACCGCAATGAACACTGAAGCTTTCTTT | CASSTAMNTEAFF
TRBJ2-5 | - | TRBV11-2 | - | TGTGCCAGCAGCTTCGGCAGCCAAGAGACCCAGTACTTC | CASSFGSQETQYF
TRBJ2-7 | many | TRBV7-2 | - | TGTGCCAGCAGCTTAGGCTCCACCTTAGCCTCCTACGAGCAGTACTTC | CASSLGSTLASYEQYF
TRBJ1-5 | - | TRBV2 | - | TGTGCCAGCAGTGAGATGGGGGCCGGCAATCAGCCCCAGCATTTT | CASSEMGAGNQPQHF
TRBJ1-2 | - | TRBV28 | - | TGTGCCAGCAGTTCAGGGGTGCAGGGCTATGGCTACACCTTC | CASSSGVQGYGYTF
TRBJ2-5 | - | TRBV6-1 | TRBD2 | TGTGCCAGCAGTGAATTCCCGGGACTAGCGGGGGGGCGGGAGACCCAGTACTTC | CASSEFPGLAGGRETQYF
TRBJ2-3 | - | TRBV6-5 | TRBD1 | TGTGCCAGCAGTTTCGGGACAGGGGCGCCAGATACGCAGTATTTT | CASSFGTGAPDTQYF
TRBJ2-5 | - | TRBV5-4 | - | TGTGCCAGCAGCTTACAAGAGACCCAGTACTTC | CASSLQETQYF
TRBJ2-4 | - | TRBV11-3 | - | TGTGCCAGCAGCTTACACTACAAAAACATTCAGTACTTC | CASSLHYKNIQYF
TRBJ2-5 | - | TRBV30 | - | TGTGCCTGGTCTAGGGGTCAAGAGACCCAGTACTTC | CAWSRGQETQYF
TRBJ2-5 | - | TRBV11-2 | - | TGTGCCAGCAGCTCCACAGGTTCGGAGACCCAGTACTTC | CASSSTGSETQYF
TRBJ2-1 | - | TRBV6-5 | TRBD1 | TGTGCCAGCAGACGGACAGGGTATAATGAGCAGTTCTTC | CASRRTGYNEQFF
TRBJ1-2 | - | TRBV7-2 | - | TGTGCCAGCAGCGCAGGACAGACCTATGGCTACACCTTC | CASSAGQTYGYTF